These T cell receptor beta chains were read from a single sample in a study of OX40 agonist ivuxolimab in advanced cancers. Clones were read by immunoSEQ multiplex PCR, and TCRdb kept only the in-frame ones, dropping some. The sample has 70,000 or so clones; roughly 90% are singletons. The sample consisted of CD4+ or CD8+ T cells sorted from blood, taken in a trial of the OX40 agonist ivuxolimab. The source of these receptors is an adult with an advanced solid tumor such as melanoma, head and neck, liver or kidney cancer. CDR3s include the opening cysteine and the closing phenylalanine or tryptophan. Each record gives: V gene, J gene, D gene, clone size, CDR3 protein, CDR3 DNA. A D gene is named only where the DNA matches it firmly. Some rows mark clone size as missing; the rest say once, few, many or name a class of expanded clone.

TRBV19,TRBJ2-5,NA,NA,CASSNPGVLEETQYF,TGTGCCAGTAGTAATCCAGGGGTTCTAGAAGAGACCCAGTACTTC
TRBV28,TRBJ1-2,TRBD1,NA,CASSLPDRADYGYTF,TGTGCCAGCAGTTTACCGGACAGGGCGGACTATGGCTACACCTTC
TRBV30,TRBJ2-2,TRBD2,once,CAWSLRFSGDTGELFF,TGTGCCTGGAGTCTCCGTTTTAGCGGGGACACCGGGGAGCTGTTTTTT
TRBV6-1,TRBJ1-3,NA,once,CASSEVLSSGNTIYF,TGTGCCAGCAGTGAAGTTCTCAGCTCTGGAAACACCATATATTTT
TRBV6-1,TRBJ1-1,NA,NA,CASSEGSLPSEAFF,TGTGCCAGCAGTGAAGGGTCCTTGCCATCTGAAGCTTTCTTT
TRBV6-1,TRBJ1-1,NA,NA,CASSAPLVGMNTEAFF,TGTGCCAGCAGTGCCCCCCTGGTCGGGATGAACACTGAAGCTTTCTTT
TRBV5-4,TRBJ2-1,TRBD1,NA,CASSLEQGANYNEQFF,TGTGCCAGCAGCTTGGAGCAGGGGGCAAACTACAATGAGCAGTTCTTC
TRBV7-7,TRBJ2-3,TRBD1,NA,CASSPGQGVPDTQYF,TGTGCTAGCAGCCCGGGACAGGGAGTTCCAGATACGCAGTATTTT
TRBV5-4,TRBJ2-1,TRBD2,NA,CASSLAPSGYNEQFF,TGTGCCAGCAGCTTGGCCCCTAGCGGTTACAATGAGCAGTTCTTC
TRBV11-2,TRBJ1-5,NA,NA,CASSAQGQPQHF,TGTGCCAGCAGCGCACAGGGACAGCCCCAGCATTTT
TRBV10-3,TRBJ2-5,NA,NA,CATKYQETQYF,TGTGCCACCAAATACCAAGAGACCCAGTACTTC
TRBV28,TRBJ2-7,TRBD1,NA,CASSRDRRPNEQYF,TGTGCCAGCAGCCGGGACAGAAGGCCCAACGAGCAGTACTTC
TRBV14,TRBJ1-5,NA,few,CASSQDRGQPQHF,TGTGCCAGCAGCCAAGATCGAGGTCAGCCCCAGCATTTT
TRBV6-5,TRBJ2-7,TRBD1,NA,CASSSGQSYEQYF,TGTGCCAGCAGTTCGGGACAGTCCTACGAGCAGTACTTC
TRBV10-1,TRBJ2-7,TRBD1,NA,CASRLTGTGGLFPYEQYF,TGCGCCAGCAGGTTAACCGGGACAGGGGGACTTTTCCCCTACGAGCAGTACTTC
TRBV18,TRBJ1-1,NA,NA,CASSPALNTEAFF,TGTGCCAGCTCACCGGCCTTGAACACTGAAGCTTTCTTT
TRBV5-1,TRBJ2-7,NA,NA,CASTLSSQSSYEQYF,TGCGCCAGCACCCTATCTTCCCAGAGCTCCTACGAGCAGTACTTC
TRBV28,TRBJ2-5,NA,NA,CASSLPSRVETQYF,TGTGCCAGCAGTTTACCCAGCAGGGTAGAGACCCAGTACTTC
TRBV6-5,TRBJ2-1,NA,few,CASSYSRRGFNEQFF,TGTGCCAGCAGTTACTCGAGGAGGGGGTTCAATGAGCAGTTCTTC
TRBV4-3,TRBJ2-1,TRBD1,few,CASSQVNRGVDEQFF,TGCGCCAGCAGCCAAGTCAACAGGGGAGTAGATGAGCAGTTCTTC
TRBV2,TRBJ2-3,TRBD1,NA,CASNLDRATDTQYF,TGTGCCAGCAACCTAGACAGGGCAACAGATACGCAGTATTTT
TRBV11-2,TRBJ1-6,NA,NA,CASSSSTGTMGGSPLHF,TGTGCCAGCAGCTCCTCGACAGGAACCATGGGAGGTTCACCCCTCCACTTT
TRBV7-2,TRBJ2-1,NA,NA,CASSLSGINEQFF,TGTGCCAGCAGCTTATCGGGAATCAATGAGCAGTTCTTC
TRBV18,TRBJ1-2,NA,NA,CASSPDKNYGYTF,TGTGCCAGCTCACCTGACAAAAACTATGGCTACACCTTC
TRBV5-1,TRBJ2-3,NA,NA,CASTSLGLTDTQYF,TGCGCCAGCACCTCCCTAGGGCTCACAGATACGCAGTATTTT
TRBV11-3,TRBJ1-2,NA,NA,CASSQQMDGYTF,TGTGCCAGCAGCCAACAGATGGATGGCTACACCTTC
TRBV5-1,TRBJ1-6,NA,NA,CASSLSRESNSPLHF,TGCGCCAGCAGCTTGAGCAGGGAGAGTAATTCACCCCTCCACTTT
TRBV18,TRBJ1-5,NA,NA,CASSPPGVSVNQPQHF,TGTGCCAGCTCACCTCCTGGGGTGAGTGTTAATCAGCCCCAGCATTTT
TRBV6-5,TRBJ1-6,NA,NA,CASNEGADNSPLHF,TGTGCCAGCAACGAAGGGGCAGATAATTCACCCCTCCACTTT
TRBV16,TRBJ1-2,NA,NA,CASSQIAGSNYGYTF,TGTGCCAGCAGCCAGATTGCAGGATCTAACTATGGCTACACCTTC
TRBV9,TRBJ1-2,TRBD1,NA,CASSGRDREGYGYTF,TGTGCCAGCAGCGGACGGGACAGAGAGGGCTATGGCTACACCTTC
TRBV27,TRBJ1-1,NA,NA,CASSKTGAGNTEAFF,TGTGCCAGCAGTAAGACTGGGGCCGGGAACACTGAAGCTTTCTTT
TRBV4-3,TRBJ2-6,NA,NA,CASSQDPIATFPNSGANVLTF,TGCGCCAGCAGCCAAGATCCAATCGCGACTTTTCCGAACTCTGGGGCCAACGTCCTGACTTTC
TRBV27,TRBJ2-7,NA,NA,CASKFQFGNEQYF,TGTGCCAGCAAATTTCAGTTTGGAAACGAGCAGTACTTC
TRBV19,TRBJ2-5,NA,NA,CASSMQGVTPQYF,TGTGCCAGTAGTATGCAAGGGGTCACCCCCCAGTACTTC
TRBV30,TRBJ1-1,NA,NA,CAWSSTSGEAFF,TGTGCCTGGAGCTCAACGTCCGGTGAAGCTTTCTTT
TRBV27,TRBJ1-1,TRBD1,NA,CASSLQTGRNTEAFF,TGTGCCAGCAGCCTGCAGACAGGGAGAAACACTGAAGCTTTCTTT
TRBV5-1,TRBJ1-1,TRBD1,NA,CASSLALGTGVAEAFF,TGCGCCAGCAGCTTAGCCTTGGGGACAGGGGTAGCTGAAGCTTTCTTT
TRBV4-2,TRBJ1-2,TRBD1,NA,CASSQESRGTGDYYGYTF,TGTGCCAGCAGCCAGGAATCCCGTGGGACAGGGGACTACTATGGCTACACCTTC
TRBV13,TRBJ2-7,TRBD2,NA,CASTLGLARRGEQYF,TGTGCCAGCACCTTGGGACTAGCCCGTCGAGGGGAGCAGTACTTC
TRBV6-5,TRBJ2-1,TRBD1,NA,CASSQGAAPGNEQFF,TGTGCCAGCAGCCAGGGGGCTGCTCCGGGCAATGAGCAGTTCTTC
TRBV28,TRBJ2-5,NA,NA,CASSPAGGLETQYF,TGTGCCAGCAGCCCCGCAGGAGGGCTGGAGACCCAGTACTTC
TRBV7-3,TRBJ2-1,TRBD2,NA,CASSLLAGEPNEQFF,TGTGCCAGCAGTCTCTTAGCGGGAGAACCCAATGAGCAGTTCTTC
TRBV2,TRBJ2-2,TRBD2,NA,CASSETGTRGHTGELFF,TGTGCCAGCAGTGAGACCGGGACTAGGGGCCACACCGGGGAGCTGTTTTTT
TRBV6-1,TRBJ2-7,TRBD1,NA,CASSEGGTGASYEQYF,TGTGCCAGCAGTGAGGGGGGGACAGGGGCTTCTTACGAGCAGTACTTC
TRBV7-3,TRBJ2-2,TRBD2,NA,CASSFSGANTGELFF,TGTGCCAGCAGCTTTAGCGGGGCCAACACCGGGGAGCTGTTTTTT
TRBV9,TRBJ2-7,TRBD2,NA,CASSALAGQTYEQYF,TGTGCCAGCAGCGCACTAGCGGGCCAAACCTACGAGCAGTACTTC
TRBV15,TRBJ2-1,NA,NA,CATSRVQVNEQFF,TGTGCCACCAGCAGAGTGCAGGTCAATGAGCAGTTCTTC
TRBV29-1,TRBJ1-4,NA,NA,CSVMGFNEKLFF,TGCAGCGTTATGGGGTTTAATGAAAAACTGTTTTTT
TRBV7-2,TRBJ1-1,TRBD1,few,CASSLGRAGGEAFF,TGTGCCAGCAGCTTAGGTCGGGCAGGGGGTGAAGCTTTCTTT
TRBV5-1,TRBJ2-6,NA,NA,CASSLVGNGANVLTF,TGCGCCAGCAGCTTGGTGGGGAATGGGGCCAACGTCCTGACTTTC
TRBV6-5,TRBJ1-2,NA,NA,CASRNRRAGYTF,TGTGCCAGCAGAAACCGCAGGGCTGGCTACACCTTC
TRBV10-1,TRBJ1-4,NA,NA,CASSAGTINEKLFF,TGCGCCAGCAGTGCCGGGACCATTAATGAAAAACTGTTTTTT
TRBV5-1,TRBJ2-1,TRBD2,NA,CASSPKLAGAIDEQFF,TGCGCCAGCAGTCCAAAACTAGCGGGGGCGATCGATGAGCAGTTCTTC
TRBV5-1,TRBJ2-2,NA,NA,CASSPSAGSTGELFF,TGCGCCAGCAGCCCTTCGGCGGGAAGCACCGGGGAGCTGTTTTTT
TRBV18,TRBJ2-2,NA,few,CASSPPSGSLLTGELFF,TGTGCCAGCTCACCCCCTTCCGGGTCTCTCCTCACCGGGGAGCTGTTTTTT
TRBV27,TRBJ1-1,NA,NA,CASSLQSPGEGEAFF,TGTGCCAGCAGTTTACAGAGCCCAGGGGAAGGTGAAGCTTTCTTT
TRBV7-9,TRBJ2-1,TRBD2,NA,CASSLVLSGGGAYNEQFF,TGTGCCAGCAGCTTAGTGTTGTCCGGCGGGGGGGCCTACAATGAGCAGTTCTTC
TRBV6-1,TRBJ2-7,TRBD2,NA,CASSEYSGISYEQYF,TGTGCCAGCAGTGAGTATAGCGGGATTTCCTACGAGCAGTACTTC